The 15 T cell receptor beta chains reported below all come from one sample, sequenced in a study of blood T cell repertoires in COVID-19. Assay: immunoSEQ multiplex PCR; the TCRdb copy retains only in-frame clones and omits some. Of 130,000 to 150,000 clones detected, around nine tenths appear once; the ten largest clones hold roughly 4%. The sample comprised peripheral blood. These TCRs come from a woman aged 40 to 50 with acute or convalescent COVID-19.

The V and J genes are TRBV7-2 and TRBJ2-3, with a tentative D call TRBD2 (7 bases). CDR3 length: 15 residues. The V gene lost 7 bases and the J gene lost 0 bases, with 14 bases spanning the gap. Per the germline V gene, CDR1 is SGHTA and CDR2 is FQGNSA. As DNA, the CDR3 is TGTGCCAGCAATCCGGGGGGCCCGAGCACAGATACGCAGTATTTT. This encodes CASNPGGPSTDTQYF.

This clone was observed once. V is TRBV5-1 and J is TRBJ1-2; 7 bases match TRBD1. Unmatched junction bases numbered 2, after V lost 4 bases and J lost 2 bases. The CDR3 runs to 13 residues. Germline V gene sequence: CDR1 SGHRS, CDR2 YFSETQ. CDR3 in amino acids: CASSQTGNYGYTF. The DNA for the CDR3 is TGCGCCAGCAGCCAGACAGGGAACTATGGCTACACCTTC.

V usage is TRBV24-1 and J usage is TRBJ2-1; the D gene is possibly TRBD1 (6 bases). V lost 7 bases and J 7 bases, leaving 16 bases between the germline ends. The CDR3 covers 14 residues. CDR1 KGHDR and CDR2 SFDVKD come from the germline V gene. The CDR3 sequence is CATRDRSPVNEQFF. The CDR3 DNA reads TGTGCCACCAGAGACAGGAGCCCCGTGAATGAGCAGTTCTTC.

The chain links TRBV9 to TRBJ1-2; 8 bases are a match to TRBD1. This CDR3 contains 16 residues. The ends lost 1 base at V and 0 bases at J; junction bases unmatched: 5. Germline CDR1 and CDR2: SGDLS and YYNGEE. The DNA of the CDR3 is TGTGCCAGCAGCGTATCAGGGGGCAACGCTAACTATGGCTACACCTTC. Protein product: CASSVSGGNANYGYTF. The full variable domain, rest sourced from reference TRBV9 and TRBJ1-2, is DSGVTQTPKHLITATGQRVTLRCSPRSGDLSVYWYQQSLDQGLQFLIQYYNGEERAKGNILERFSAQQFPDLHSELNLSSLELGDSALYFCASSVSGGNANYGYTFGSGTRLTVV.

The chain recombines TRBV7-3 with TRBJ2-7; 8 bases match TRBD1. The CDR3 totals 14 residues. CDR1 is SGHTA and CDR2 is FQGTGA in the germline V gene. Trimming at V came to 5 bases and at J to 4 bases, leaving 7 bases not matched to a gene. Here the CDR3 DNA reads TGTGCCAGCAGCCCTACAGGGGGTGGGTACGAGCAGTACTTC. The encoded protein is CASSPTGGGYEQYF.

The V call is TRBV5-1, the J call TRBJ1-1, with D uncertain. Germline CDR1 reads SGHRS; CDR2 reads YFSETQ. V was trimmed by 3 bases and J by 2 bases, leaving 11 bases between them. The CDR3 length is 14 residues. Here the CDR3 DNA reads TGCGCCAGCAGCTCCTCCTATAGAAACACTGAAGCTTTCTTT. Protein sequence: CASSSSYRNTEAFF.

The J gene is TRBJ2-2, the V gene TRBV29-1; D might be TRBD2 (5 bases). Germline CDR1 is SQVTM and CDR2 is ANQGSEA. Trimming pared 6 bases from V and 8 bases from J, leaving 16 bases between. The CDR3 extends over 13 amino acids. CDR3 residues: CSVASPGLGELFF. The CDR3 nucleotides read TGCAGCGTCGCCTCCCCGGGGTTGGGGGAGCTGTTTTTT.

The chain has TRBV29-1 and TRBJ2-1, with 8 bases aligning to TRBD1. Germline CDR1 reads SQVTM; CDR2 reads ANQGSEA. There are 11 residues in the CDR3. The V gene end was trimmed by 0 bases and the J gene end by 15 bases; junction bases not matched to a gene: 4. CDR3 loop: CSVEEYRGSFF. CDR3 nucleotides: TGCAGCGTTGAAGAGTACAGGGGGTCGTTCTTC.

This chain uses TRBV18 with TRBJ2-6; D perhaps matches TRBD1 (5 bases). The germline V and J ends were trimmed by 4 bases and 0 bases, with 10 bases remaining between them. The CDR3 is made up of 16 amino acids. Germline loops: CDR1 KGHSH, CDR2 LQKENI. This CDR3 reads CASSQNQGSGANVLTF. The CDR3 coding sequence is TGTGCCAGCTCACAAAATCAGGGCTCTGGGGCCAACGTCCTGACTTTC.

DNA for the CDR3: TGCGCCAGCAGCTTGACACCCCGCATGAACACTGAAGCTTTCTTT. As protein: CASSLTPRMNTEAFF. The chain links TRBV5-1 to TRBJ1-1; D is unclear. This CDR3 is built from 15 residues. Trimming shortened V by 1 base and J by 0 bases, and 10 bases separated the two germline ends. CDR1 SGHRS and CDR2 YFSETQ come from the germline V gene.

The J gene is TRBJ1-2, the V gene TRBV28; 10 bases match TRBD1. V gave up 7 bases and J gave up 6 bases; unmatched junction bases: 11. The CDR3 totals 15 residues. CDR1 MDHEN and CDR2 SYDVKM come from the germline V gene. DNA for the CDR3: TGTGCCAGCATTCAAGGGGGGACAGGGGATGATGGCTACACCTTC. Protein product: CASIQGGTGDDGYTF.

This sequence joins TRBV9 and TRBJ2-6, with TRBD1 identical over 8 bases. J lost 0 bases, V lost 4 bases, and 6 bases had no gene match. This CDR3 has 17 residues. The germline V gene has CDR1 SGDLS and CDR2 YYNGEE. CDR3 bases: TGTGCCAGCAGCTTGACAGGGGCCGGCTCTGGGGCCAACGTCCTGACTTTC. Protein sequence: CASSLTGAGSGANVLTF.

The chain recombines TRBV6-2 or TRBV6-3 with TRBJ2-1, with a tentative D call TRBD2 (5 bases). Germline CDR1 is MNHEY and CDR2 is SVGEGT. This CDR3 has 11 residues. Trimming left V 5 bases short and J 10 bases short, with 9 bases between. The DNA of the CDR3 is TGTGCCAGCAGTACACTAGGGGAGCAGTTCTTC. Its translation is CASSTLGEQFF.

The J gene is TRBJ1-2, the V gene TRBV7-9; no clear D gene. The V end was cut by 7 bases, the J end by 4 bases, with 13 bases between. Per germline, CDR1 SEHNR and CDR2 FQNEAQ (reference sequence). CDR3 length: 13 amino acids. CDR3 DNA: TGTGCCAGCACAGCGGCAGACGTCTATGGCTACACCTTC. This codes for CASTAADVYGYTF.

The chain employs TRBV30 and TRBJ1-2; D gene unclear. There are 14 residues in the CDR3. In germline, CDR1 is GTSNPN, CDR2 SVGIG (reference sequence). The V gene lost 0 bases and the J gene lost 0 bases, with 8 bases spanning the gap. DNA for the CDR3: TGTGCCTGGAGTGTAGGAGTAGCTAACTATGGCTACACCTTC. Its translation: CAWSVGVANYGYTF.